This TCR beta chain was found in a study of blood T cell repertoires in COVID-19 (dated by TCRdb to the early 2020s). Notes on the research overall: Samples from collaborators originated in the United States, Italy and Spain and spanned both the acute and convalescent phases of COVID-19. The samples were drawn from two sources: the first 160 participants of the ongoing ImmuneRACE study, and some 1,300 subjects contributed by 6 global collaborators. The material from the prospective study consisted of cDNA or gDNA derived from T cells, B-cell-depleted T cells, or PBMCs. Sample metadata almost always included a de-identified subject ID, COVID-19 status, age in years and sex. The repertoires were made available in a free public database intended to serve as a resource for research on the immune response to SARS-CoV-2. Where available, HLA class I and class II types were taken from metadata supplied by the sample provider and were not determined by assay-based typing. Subjects who had been exposed to COVID-19, were actively infected with it, or had recovered from it provided the deeply sampled blood TCRbeta repertoires that made up the dataset. What the study reported, not specific to this receptor: The quantity of clinical and demographic metadata differed by source and by participant and was supplied without curation.

TCRbeta CDR3 regions were amplified from genomic DNA by means of the immunoSEQ Assay, a bias-controlled multiplex PCR. As for how the authors treated the data: The number of nucleated cells in each sample was estimated by amplification of reference gene primers within the assay. To quantify the absolute abundance of each unique TCRbeta CDR3 rearrangement, sequence reads were collapsed and filtered. For each sample, productive Simpson clonality was calculated by taking the square root of Simpson's diversity index across productive rearrangements. Held by TCRdb, this immuneACCESS table contains in-frame sequences only and omits some clones. Under half of the omission traces to an unresolved V gene where checked; the cause of the rest is unknown. From that table come the V and J calls and clone size; the DNA was used to work out D and trimming. Within this sample are about 360,000 clones, with approximately 80% of them counted one time only. Under 1.2% of the sample is in the top ten clones.

Collaborating institutions collected whole blood in K2EDTA tubes following their own protocols. For TCRbeta analysis, collaborators shipped samples as frozen whole blood, isolated PBMCs, or DNA extracted from either of those sample types. According to the germline V gene (reference sequence), CDR1 reads SEHNR and CDR2 reads FQNEAQ. Reading from cysteine to phenylalanine, the CDR3 counts 15 amino acids. Only the CDR3 portion is preserved as DNA: 45 bases, with reading frame beginning at the first base. Comment on this clone: Its antigen is unknown. One base away there is no much larger clone; base qualities are not given.

The sequence derives from a human donor with acute or convalescent COVID-19. The donor label of this sample is uncertain. Rearrangement joined TRBV7-9 to TRBJ2-1; a stretch of 12 junction bases matches TRBD2. Sample: peripheral blood. The CDR3 loop reads CALAGGLVTRNEQFF. The nucleotides are TGTGCTCTAGCGGGGGGGCTAGTCACCAGGAATGAGCAGTTCTTC.